Detailed here is one T cell receptor beta chain. Its antigen is unidentified. Each gene name is a mouse one. The read halts 1 residue ahead of the CDR3 end, with the missing end drawn from the germline J gene. This specimen belongs to a study of tissue T cells after allogeneic stem cell transplantation. Study results and limitations: Blood and spleen captured only part of the tissue TCR repertoire.

TCRbeta CDR3 was sequenced at survey depth with template counts. Data came from immunoSEQ multiplex PCR; TCRdb stores just in-frame clones and leaves some out. The sample includes thousands of clones, 46% of them seen just once. V was clipped by 3 bases and J by 2 bases; unmatched bases: 2. Per germline, CDR1 KGHPV and CDR2 FQNQEV (reference sequence). CDR3 length: 14 amino acids. The time point was: mouse harvest day 14 after allogeneic transplant. The graft held 10^6 splenic CD5+ T cells and 10^7 T-cell-depleted bone marrow cells. Tissues came from B6→BALB/c major-mismatch GVHD mice at day 7 or 14. Sequencing input: gut tissue. The V gene is TRBV26, the J gene TRBJ2-7; the match to TRBD2 covers 9 bases. This TCR was sampled from a female BALB/c mouse given C57BL/6 T cells with graft-versus-host disease after an allogeneic hematopoietic cell transplant. The DNA read from the CDR3 is TGTGCCAGCAGTCTCCCTGGGGGGGCCTATGAACAGTAC. Translating it yields CASSLPGGAYEQY. The whole CDR3 region reads CASSLPGGAYEQYF.